The 11 T cell receptor beta chains in this list originate from one sample, sequenced in a study of blood T cell repertoires in COVID-19. Profiled with immunoSEQ multiplex PCR; TCRdb holds only in-frame clones, not every one. The table records roughly 270,000 clones, roughly 80% of them present only once. Sequenced material: PBMCs or T cells enriched from blood (not recorded which). The origin of the receptors is a man aged 35-49 years who had been exposed to COVID-19.

This clone was detected once. The chain couples TRBV28 to TRBJ2-4, with D perhaps TRBD1 (6 bases). The ends were cut back, 5 bases at V and 4 bases at J, with 12 bases in the middle. The CDR3 runs to 14 residues. CDR1 is MDHEN, CDR2 SYDVKM, per germline. In nucleotides, the CDR3 is TGTGCCAGCAGTATTGGACAGAGAAAAAACATTCAGTACTTC. Protein: CASSIGQRKNIQYF.

The V gene is TRBV2, the J gene TRBJ1-5; D gene ambiguous. Trimming left V 0 bases short and J 7 bases short, with 13 bases between. Germline CDR1 reads SNHLY; CDR2 reads FYNNEI. The CDR3 totals 15 residues. CDR3 DNA sequence: TGTGCCAGCAGTGAAGCGAGGGCAAAAGTGCAGCCCCAGCATTTT. It translates to CASSEARAKVQPQHF.

This clone was counted a few times. The J gene is TRBJ2-7, the V gene TRBV29-1; D perhaps matches TRBD2 (6 bases). Germline CDR1 and CDR2: SQVTM and ANQGSEA. CDR3 length: 12 residues. V was pared by 7 bases and J by 0 bases, with 10 bases between. Here the CDR3 DNA reads TGCAGCGGGGGACTGAACTCCTACGAGCAGTACTTC. It yields the protein CSGGLNSYEQYF.

The rearrangement links TRBV6-5 to TRBJ2-3; TRBD1 is a possible D gene (6 bases). Deletions cut 11 bases from V and 7 bases from J, with 19 bases between. Germline lookup yields CDR1 MNHEY and CDR2 SVGAGI. The CDR3 is 13 amino acids. CDR3 nucleotide sequence: TGTGCCGCCCTGGGGGCAGGCACCAATACGCAGTATTTT. Its translation is CAALGAGTNTQYF.

This chain uses TRBV29-1 with TRBJ2-3, with TRBD2 matching 9 bases. This CDR3 comprises 16 residues. The germline gives CDR1 SQVTM, CDR2 ANQGSEA. J gave up 5 bases and V 6 bases, and 15 bases lay outside the gene matches. Here the CDR3 DNA reads TGCAGCGTCACCCGTTTTAGCGGGAGCATCGGAGATACGCAGTATTTT. Translation: CSVTRFSGSIGDTQYF.

The chain joins TRBV7-6 to TRBJ2-1, with D perhaps TRBD2 (5 bases). The CDR3 loop spans 16 amino acids. Germline V gene data show CDR1 as SGHVS and CDR2 as FNYEAQ. The V gene lost 1 base and the J gene lost 5 bases, with 15 bases spanning the gap. The CDR3: CASSLVSGLGNNEQFF. CDR3 sequence (DNA): TGTGCCAGCAGCTTAGTTTCAGGACTGGGCAACAATGAGCAGTTCTTC.

The genes are TRBV7-3 and TRBJ2-1; the match to TRBD2 covers 11 bases. V lost 6 bases and J lost 9; bases outside the gene matches: 10. Germline V gene sequence: CDR1 SGHTA, CDR2 FQGTGA. The CDR3 contains 15 residues. The CDR3 spells CASSNAGLAEGEQFF. Here the CDR3 DNA reads TGTGCCAGCAGTAACGCGGGACTAGCGGAGGGTGAGCAGTTCTTC.

This clone has just one count. The V gene is TRBV24-1, the J gene TRBJ2-5; 10 nucleotides line up with TRBD2. Per the germline V gene, CDR1 is KGHDR and CDR2 is SFDVKD. The CDR3 has 17 residues. Losses at the gene ends were 9 bases for V and 2 bases for J; bases not matched to a gene: 14. The CDR3 DNA reads TGTGCCACCCCGGCCCGAAGCGGGAGGGTCGAACAAGAGACCCAGTACTTC. It is translated as CATPARSGRVEQETQYF.

The J gene is TRBJ1-1, the V gene TRBV29-1; D gene ambiguous. This CDR3 region has 13 residues. Trimming stripped 7 bases from V and 1 base from J, with 13 bases between. The V gene's germline CDR1 is SQVTM and CDR2 ANQGSEA. CDR3 sequence: CSARVEGNTEAFF. The CDR3 nucleotides read TGCAGCGCCCGGGTAGAAGGGAACACTGAAGCTTTCTTT.

The chain carries TRBV6-2 or TRBV6-3 and TRBJ2-5; D gene unclear. The CDR3 covers 13 residues. Germline loops: CDR1 MNHEY, CDR2 SVGEGT. Between the trimmed V and J ends, which lost 3 bases and 5 bases, there was a span of 10 bases. The CDR3 DNA reads as TGTGCCAGCAGTTATACTGACTTGGAGACCCAGTACTTC. It specifies CASSYTDLETQYF.

The chain couples TRBV29-1 to TRBJ2-7; 7 nucleotides match TRBD2. V dropped 6 bases and J dropped 2; count of bases not matched to a gene: 7. Germline CDR1 SQVTM, CDR2 ANQGSEA. The CDR3 contains 13 residues. This CDR3 reads CSVGTTLTYEQYF. In DNA form, the CDR3 reads TGCAGCGTCGGGACTACTCTTACCTACGAGCAGTACTTC.